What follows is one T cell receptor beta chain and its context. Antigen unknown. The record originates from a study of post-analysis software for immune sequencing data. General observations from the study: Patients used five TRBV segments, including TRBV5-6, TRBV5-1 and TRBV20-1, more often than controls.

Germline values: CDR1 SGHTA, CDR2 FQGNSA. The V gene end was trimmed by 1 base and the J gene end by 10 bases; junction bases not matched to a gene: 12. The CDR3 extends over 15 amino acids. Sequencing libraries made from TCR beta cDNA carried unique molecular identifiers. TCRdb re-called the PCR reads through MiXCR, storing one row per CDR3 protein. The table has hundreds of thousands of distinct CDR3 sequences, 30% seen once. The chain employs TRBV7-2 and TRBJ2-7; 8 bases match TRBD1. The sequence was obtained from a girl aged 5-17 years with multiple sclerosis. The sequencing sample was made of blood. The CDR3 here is CASSLGGQGPEAQYF. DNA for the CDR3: TGTGCCAGCAGCTTAGGAGGACAGGGCCCTGAGGCCCAGTACTTC.